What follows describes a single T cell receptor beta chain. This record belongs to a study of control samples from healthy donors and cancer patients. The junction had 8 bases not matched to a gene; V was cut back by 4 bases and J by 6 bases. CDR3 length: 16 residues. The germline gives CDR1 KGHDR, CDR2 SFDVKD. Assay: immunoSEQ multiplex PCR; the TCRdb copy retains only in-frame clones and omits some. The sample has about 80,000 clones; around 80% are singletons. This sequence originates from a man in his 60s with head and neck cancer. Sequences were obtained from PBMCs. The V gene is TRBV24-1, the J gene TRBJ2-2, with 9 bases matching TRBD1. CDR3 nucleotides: TGTGCCACCAGTGAAGCCGGGACAGGGAGGGCCGGGGAGCTGTTTTTT. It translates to CATSEAGTGRAGELFF.